This T cell receptor (beta chain) was found in a study of cytomegalovirus exposure and HLA in healthy donors. A few counts support this clone. The antigen remains undetermined. With 60 Vbeta and 13 Jbeta primers, the PCR was carried out. Data came from immunoSEQ multiplex PCR; TCRdb stores just in-frame clones and leaves some out. The sample holds around 140,000 clones, roughly 71% seen once. Whole-study findings and limits: Previous analysis showed most TCR beta V segments were productive about 90% or about 30% of the time.

This CDR3 spans 14 amino acids. V was clipped by 10 bases and J by 8 bases, with 20 bases between them. The germline V gene has CDR1 MDHEN and CDR2 SYDVKM. The specimen was PBMCs. This chain links TRBV28 with TRBJ1-4; weak D call: TRBD1 (5 bases). The sequence was obtained from a woman in her thirties or forties in good health and CMV-seronegative. DNA of the CDR3: TGTGCCACCAGAAATTCCGGGGGTAGCGAAAAACTGTTTTTT. It codes for CATRNSGGSEKLFF.